These T cell receptor beta chains were read from a single sample in a study of cytomegalovirus exposure and HLA in healthy donors. Clones were read by immunoSEQ multiplex PCR, and TCRdb kept only the in-frame ones, dropping some. In all, the sample yields approximately 120,000 clones. The sequencing sample was made of PBMCs. Receptors were obtained from a woman aged 55-69 years in good health and CMV-seronegative. The CDR3 runs from the conserved cysteine through the conserved F or W. D genes are given only for firm matches.

v_gene: TRBV6-5; j_gene: TRBJ2-4; d_gene: .; CDR3aa: CASSSMGTPLDNIQYF; CDR3nt: TGTGCCAGCAGTTCAATGGGGACACCCCTTGACAACATTCAGTACTTC
v_gene: TRBV28; j_gene: TRBJ1-4; d_gene: .; CDR3aa: CASRGGEKLFF; CDR3nt: TGTGCCAGCAGGGGAGGGGAAAAACTGTTTTTT
v_gene: TRBV12-5; j_gene: TRBJ2-1; d_gene: TRBD2; CDR3aa: CASEQLAGFGIGSYNEQFF; CDR3nt: TGTGCTAGTGAACAACTAGCGGGCTTTGGTATAGGGTCCTACAATGAGCAGTTCTTC
v_gene: TRBV28; j_gene: TRBJ1-5; d_gene: TRBD1; CDR3aa: CASSRQDRGGHF; CDR3nt: TGTGCCAGCAGCCGTCAGGACAGGGGGGGACATTTT
v_gene: TRBV28; j_gene: TRBJ1-6; d_gene: TRBD1; CDR3aa: CASSLSGVETGGYNSPLHF; CDR3nt: TGTGCCAGCAGTTTGAGTGGGGTCGAGACAGGGGGCTATAATTCACCCCTCCACTTT
v_gene: TRBV6-6; j_gene: TRBJ2-1; d_gene: .; CDR3aa: CASRARGKGSYNEQFF; CDR3nt: TGTGCCAGCAGGGCCCGGGGGAAGGGGTCCTACAATGAGCAGTTCTTC
v_gene: TRBV4-1; j_gene: TRBJ2-2; d_gene: TRBD2; CDR3aa: CASSRAGVAGELFF; CDR3nt: TGCGCCAGCAGCCGTGCGGGAGTGGCCGGGGAGCTGTTTTTT
v_gene: TRBV28; j_gene: TRBJ2-5; d_gene: .; CDR3aa: CASSTPTRTAYF; CDR3nt: TGTGCCAGCAGCACGCCCACGAGGACTGCTTACTTC
v_gene: TRBV10-3; j_gene: TRBJ1-2; d_gene: TRBD1; CDR3aa: CAISADTIGGQANYGYTF; CDR3nt: TGTGCCATCAGCGCCGACACTATAGGGGGACAGGCGAACTATGGCTACACCTTC
v_gene: TRBV5-1; j_gene: TRBJ1-2; d_gene: TRBD1; CDR3aa: CASRKGGKDYGYTF; CDR3nt: TGCGCCAGCCGAAAAGGGGGCAAGGACTATGGCTACACCTTC
v_gene: TRBV5-4; j_gene: TRBJ1-6; d_gene: .; CDR3aa: CASSPKGSIPQNSPLHF; CDR3nt: TGTGCCAGCAGCCCGAAAGGGAGCATCCCCCAAAATTCACCCCTCCACTTT
v_gene: TRBV5-4; j_gene: TRBJ2-7; d_gene: TRBD2; CDR3aa: CASSLGEGLSGIGYEQYF; CDR3nt: TGTGCCAGCAGCTTGGGAGAGGGGCTGAGCGGGATTGGCTACGAGCAGTACTTC
v_gene: TRBV28; j_gene: TRBJ1-2; d_gene: TRBD1; CDR3aa: CASSGSTGFYTF; CDR3nt: TGTGCCAGCAGTGGCTCGACAGGGTTCTACACCTTC
v_gene: TRBV7-8; j_gene: TRBJ1-1; d_gene: .; CDR3aa: CASSDTSNTEAFF; CDR3nt: TGTGCCAGCAGCGACACATCAAACACTGAAGCTTTCTTT
v_gene: TRBV2; j_gene: TRBJ1-1; d_gene: .; CDR3aa: CASSEFWNTEAFF; CDR3nt: TGTGCCAGCAGTGAATTCTGGAACACTGAAGCTTTCTTT
v_gene: TRBV10-1; j_gene: TRBJ2-2; d_gene: .; CDR3aa: CASSGPRNTGELFF; CDR3nt: TGCGCCAGCAGTGGGCCACGAAACACCGGGGAGCTGTTTTTT
v_gene: TRBV5-1; j_gene: TRBJ1-2; d_gene: .; CDR3aa: CASRLQENYGYTF; CDR3nt: TGCGCCAGCAGACTACAGGAAAATTATGGCTACACCTTC
v_gene: TRBV19; j_gene: TRBJ1-4; d_gene: .; CDR3aa: CASNFGEETNEKLFF; CDR3nt: TGTGCCAGTAACTTCGGGGAAGAGACTAATGAAAAACTGTTTTTT
v_gene: TRBV28; j_gene: TRBJ1-2; d_gene: .; CDR3aa: CASSFPLRGRDYGYTF; CDR3nt: TGTGCCAGCAGTTTCCCGCTTAGGGGAAGAGACTATGGCTACACCTTC
v_gene: TRBV7-8; j_gene: TRBJ2-7; d_gene: TRBD1; CDR3aa: CASSSTTGTGGSYEQYF; CDR3nt: TGTGCCAGCAGCTCGACCACCGGGACAGGGGGTTCCTACGAGCAGTACTTC
v_gene: TRBV4-2; j_gene: TRBJ2-1; d_gene: TRBD1; CDR3aa: CASSQALPTGSSYNEQFF; CDR3nt: TGTGCCAGCAGCCAAGCACTCCCGACAGGGAGCTCCTACAATGAGCAGTTCTTC
v_gene: TRBV5-3; j_gene: TRBJ2-1; d_gene: TRBD2; CDR3aa: CARSRISGTSGSNEQFF; CDR3nt: TGTGCCAGAAGCCGGATTTCGGGGACTAGCGGGAGCAATGAGCAGTTCTTC
v_gene: TRBV19; j_gene: TRBJ2-7; d_gene: .; CDR3aa: CASSMAQNRLGEQYF; CDR3nt: TGTGCCAGTAGTATGGCCCAGAACCGCCTTGGCGAGCAGTACTTC
v_gene: TRBV6-1; j_gene: TRBJ1-2; d_gene: .; CDR3aa: CASLRTVPYGYTF; CDR3nt: TGTGCCAGTCTCCGTACAGTGCCCTATGGCTACACCTTC
v_gene: TRBV7-7; j_gene: TRBJ2-5; d_gene: .; CDR3aa: CASSSKEGSTETQYF; CDR3nt: TGTGCTAGCAGCTCCAAGGAGGGCTCAACAGAGACCCAGTACTTC
v_gene: TRBV9; j_gene: TRBJ1-2; d_gene: TRBD1; CDR3aa: CASSAPRDRVGGYTF; CDR3nt: TGTGCCAGCAGCGCCCCTCGCGACAGGGTTGGTGGCTACACCTTC